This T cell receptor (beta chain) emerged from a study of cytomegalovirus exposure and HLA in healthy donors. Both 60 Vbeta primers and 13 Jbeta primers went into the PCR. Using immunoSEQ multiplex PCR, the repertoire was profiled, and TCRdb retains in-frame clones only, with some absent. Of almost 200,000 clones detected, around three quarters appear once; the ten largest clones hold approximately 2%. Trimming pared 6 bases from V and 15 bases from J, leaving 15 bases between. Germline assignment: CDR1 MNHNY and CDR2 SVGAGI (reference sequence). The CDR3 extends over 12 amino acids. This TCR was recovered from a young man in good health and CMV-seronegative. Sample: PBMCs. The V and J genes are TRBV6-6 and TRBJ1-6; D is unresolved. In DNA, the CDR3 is TGTGCCAGCAGGGCCCCCAATACGCTCCTCCACTTT. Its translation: CASRAPNTLLHF.